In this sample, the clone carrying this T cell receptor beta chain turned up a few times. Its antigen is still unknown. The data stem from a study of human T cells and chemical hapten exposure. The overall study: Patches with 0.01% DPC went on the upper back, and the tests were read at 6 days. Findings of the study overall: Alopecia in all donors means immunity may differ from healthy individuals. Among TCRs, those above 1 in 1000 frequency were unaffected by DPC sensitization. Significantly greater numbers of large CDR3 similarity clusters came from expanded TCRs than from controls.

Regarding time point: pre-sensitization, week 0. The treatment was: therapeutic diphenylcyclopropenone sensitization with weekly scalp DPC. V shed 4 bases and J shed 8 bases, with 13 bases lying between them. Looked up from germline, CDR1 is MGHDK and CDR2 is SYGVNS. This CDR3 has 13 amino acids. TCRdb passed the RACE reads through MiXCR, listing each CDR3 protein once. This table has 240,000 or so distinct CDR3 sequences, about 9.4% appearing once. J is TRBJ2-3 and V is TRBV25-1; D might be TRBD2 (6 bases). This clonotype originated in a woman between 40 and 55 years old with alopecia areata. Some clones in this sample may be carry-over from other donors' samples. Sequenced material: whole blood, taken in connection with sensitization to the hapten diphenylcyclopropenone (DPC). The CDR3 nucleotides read TGTGCCAGCAGTGGGGGGACTCTCTCTACGCAGTATTTT. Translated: CASSGGTLSTQYF.